Reported below is one T cell receptor beta chain. What antigen it recognizes has not been identified. The input lacks base qualities; no much larger clone sits a single base away. These data are taken from a study of neoadjuvant nivolumab and ipilimumab in lung cancer (dated by TCRdb to about 2020). Study-wide context: Intravenous nivolumab was dosed at 3 mg/kg on days 1, 15 and 29, and in the combination arm ipilimumab 1 mg/kg was added on day 1 only. The primary endpoint of the trial was the rate of major pathologic response (MPR) in the intention-to-treat population of each study arm. The trial treated some 44 patients with operable NSCLC: around 23 were randomized to nivolumab monotherapy and about 20 to nivolumab plus ipilimumab. The study compared TCR repertoires in pretherapy (baseline) peripheral blood with TCR repertoires in tumors resected at surgery following neoadjuvant immune checkpoint blockade. Matched pretherapy and resected tumor pairs were analyzed for seven patients, of whom four received nivolumab and three received nivolumab plus ipilimumab.

The method was the immunoSEQ multiplex PCR assay. The original pipeline was this. Repertoires were summarized in terms of richness and clonality, and significantly expanded and contracted clones between pre- and post-therapy samples were identified. As stored in TCRdb, this immuneACCESS dataset retains in-frame rearrangements with V and J assigned. A fraction of the clones does not appear; measured against another copy, unresolved V genes explain less than half of the discrepancy, and the remainder lacks a known reason. Clone size and V and J calls were adopted from that table, with D and trimming inferred from the DNA. Present in this sample are tens of thousands of clones, around 89% of which were seen just once. The ten largest clones take up roughly 3.7% of the sample. General findings and caveats noted by the study authors: Compared with tumor-adjacent uninvolved lung, resected tumors had greater TCR richness and clonality, and increases showed up in more of the dual-therapy-treated tumors. A small number of samples was subjected to TCR sequencing. TCR richness in pretherapy blood showed a positive correlation with richness in tumors resected after neoadjuvant therapy (Spearman R ≈ 0.81). There was no significant correlation between TCR clonality and pathologic tumor regression, and just a single major-pathologic-response sample was available for the clonality-regression analysis. From pretherapy to surgery, increases in tumor T-cell richness and clonality were observed in three of three dual-therapy tumors but in only two of four nivolumab-treated tumors.

The germline V gene specifies SGHDT as CDR1 and YYEEEE as CDR2. The CDR3 measures 13 amino acids from cysteine to phenylalanine. This entry keeps only the CDR3 DNA: 39 bases, framed from base 1. The germline ends are 6 bases apart after V is trimmed by 1 base and J by 2 bases. In light of the paper, this sample's time point label describes: pretherapy, before neoadjuvant immune checkpoint inhibitors. Samples were obtained from the phase 2 randomized NEOSTAR trial, in which neoadjuvant nivolumab or nivolumab plus ipilimumab followed by surgery was tested in operable NSCLC. The starting material was blood, obtained before neoadjuvant nivolumab, alone or with ipilimumab. The V gene is TRBV5-6 and the J gene is TRBJ2-5, with TRBD2 as a weak D call on 5 bases. This TCR was recovered from an adult with non-small cell lung cancer. Some clones in this sample may be carry-over from other donors' samples. The CDR3 protein sequence reads: CASSLRGQETQYF. The nucleotide sequence is TGTGCCAGCAGCTTGAGAGGGCAAGAGACCCAGTACTTC.